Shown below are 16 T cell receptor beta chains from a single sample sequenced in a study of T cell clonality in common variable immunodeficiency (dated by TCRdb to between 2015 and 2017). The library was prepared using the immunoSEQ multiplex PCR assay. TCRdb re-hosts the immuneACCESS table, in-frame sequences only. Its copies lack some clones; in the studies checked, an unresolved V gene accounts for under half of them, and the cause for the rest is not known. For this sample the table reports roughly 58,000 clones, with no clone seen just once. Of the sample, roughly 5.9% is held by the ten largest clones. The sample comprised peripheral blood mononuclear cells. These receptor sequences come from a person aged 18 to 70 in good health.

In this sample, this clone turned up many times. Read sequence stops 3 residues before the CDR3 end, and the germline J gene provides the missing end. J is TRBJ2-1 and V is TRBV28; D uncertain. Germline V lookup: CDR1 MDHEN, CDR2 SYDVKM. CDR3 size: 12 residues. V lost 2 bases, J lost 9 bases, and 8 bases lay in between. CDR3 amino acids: CASSLVAREQFF. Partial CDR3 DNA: TGTGCCAGCAGTTTAGTGGCTCGTGAG. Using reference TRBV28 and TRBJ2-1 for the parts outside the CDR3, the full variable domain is DVKVTQSSRYLVKRTGEKVFLECVQDMDHENMFWYRQDPGLGLRLIYFSYDVKMKEKGDIPEGYSVSREKKERFSLILESASTNQTSMYLCASSLVAREQFFGPGTRLTVL.

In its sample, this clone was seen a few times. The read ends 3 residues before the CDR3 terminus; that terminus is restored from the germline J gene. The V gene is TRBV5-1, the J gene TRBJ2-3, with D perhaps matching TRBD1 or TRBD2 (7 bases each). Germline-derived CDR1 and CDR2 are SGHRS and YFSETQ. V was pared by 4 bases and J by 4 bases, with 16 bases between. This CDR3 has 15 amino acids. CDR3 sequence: CASSQGRGHADTQYF. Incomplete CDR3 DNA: TGCGCCAGCAGCCAGGGGAGGGGGCACGCAGATACG.

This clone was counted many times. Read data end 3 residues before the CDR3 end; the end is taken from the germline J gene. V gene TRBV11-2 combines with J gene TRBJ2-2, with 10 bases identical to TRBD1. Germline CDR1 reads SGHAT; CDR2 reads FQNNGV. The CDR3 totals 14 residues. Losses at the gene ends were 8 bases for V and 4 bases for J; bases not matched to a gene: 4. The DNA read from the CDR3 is TGTGCCAGCTCTAGGGACAGGGGCACCGGGGAG. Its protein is CASSRDRGTGE. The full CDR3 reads CASSRDRGTGELFF.

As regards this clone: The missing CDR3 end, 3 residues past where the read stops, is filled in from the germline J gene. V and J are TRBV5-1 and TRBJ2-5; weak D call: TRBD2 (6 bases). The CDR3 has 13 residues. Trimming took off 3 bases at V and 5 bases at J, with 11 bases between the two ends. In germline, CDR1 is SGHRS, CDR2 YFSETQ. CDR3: CASSWGVAETQYF. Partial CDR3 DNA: TGCGCCAGCAGCTGGGGGGTAGCGGAGACC.

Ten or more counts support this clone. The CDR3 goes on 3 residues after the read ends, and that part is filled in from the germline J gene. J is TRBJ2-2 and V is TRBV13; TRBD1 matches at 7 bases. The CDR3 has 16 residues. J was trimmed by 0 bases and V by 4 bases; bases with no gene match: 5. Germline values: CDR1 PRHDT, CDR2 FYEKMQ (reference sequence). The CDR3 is CASSSTGATNTGELFF. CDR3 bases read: TGTGCCAGCAGCTCAACAGGGGCGACGAACACCGGGGAG.

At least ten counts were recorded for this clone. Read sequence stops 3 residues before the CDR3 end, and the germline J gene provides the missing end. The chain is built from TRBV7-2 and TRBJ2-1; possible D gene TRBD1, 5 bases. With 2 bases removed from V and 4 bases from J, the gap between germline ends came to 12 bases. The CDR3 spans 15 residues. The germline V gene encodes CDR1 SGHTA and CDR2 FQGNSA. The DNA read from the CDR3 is TGTGCCAGCAGCTTAATCGGACAAATTTACAATGAG. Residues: CASSLIGQIYNE. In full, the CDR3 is CASSLIGQIYNEQFF.

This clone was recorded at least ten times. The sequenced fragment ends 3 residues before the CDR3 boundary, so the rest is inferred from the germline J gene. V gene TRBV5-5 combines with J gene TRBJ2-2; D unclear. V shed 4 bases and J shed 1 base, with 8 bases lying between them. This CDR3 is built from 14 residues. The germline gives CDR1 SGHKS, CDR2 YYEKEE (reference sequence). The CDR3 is CASSRNWNTGELFF. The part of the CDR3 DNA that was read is TGTGCCAGCAGCCGTAATTGGAACACCGGGGAG.

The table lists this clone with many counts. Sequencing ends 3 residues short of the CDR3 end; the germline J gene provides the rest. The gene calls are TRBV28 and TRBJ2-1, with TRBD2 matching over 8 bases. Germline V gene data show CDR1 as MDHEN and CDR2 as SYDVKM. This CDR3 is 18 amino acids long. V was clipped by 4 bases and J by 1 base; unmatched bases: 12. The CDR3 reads CASSSPAGGDRSYNEQFF. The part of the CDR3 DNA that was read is TGTGCCAGCAGTTCCCCTGCGGGAGGCGACCGTTCCTACAATGAG. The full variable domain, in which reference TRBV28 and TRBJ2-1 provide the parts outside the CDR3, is DVKVTQSSRYLVKRTGEKVFLECVQDMDHENMFWYRQDPGLGLRLIYFSYDVKMKEKGDIPEGYSVSREKKERFSLILESASTNQTSMYLCASSSPAGGDRSYNEQFFGPGTRLTVL.

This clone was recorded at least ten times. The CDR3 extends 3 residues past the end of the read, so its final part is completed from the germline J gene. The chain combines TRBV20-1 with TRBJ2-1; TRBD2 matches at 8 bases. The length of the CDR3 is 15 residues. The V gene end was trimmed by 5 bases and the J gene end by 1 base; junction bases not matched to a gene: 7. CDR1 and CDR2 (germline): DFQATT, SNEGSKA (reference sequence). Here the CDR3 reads CSAQVAGKSYNEQFF. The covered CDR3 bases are TGCAGTGCTCAGGTAGCGGGAAAGTCCTACAATGAG.

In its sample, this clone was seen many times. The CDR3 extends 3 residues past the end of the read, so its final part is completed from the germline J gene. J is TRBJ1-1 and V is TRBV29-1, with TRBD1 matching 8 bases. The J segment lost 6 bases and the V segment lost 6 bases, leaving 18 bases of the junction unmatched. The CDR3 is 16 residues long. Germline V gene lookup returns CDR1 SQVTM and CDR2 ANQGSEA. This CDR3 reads CSVPNNPDRGDAEAFF. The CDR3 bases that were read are TGCAGCGTCCCAAACAACCCCGACAGGGGTGATGCTGAA.

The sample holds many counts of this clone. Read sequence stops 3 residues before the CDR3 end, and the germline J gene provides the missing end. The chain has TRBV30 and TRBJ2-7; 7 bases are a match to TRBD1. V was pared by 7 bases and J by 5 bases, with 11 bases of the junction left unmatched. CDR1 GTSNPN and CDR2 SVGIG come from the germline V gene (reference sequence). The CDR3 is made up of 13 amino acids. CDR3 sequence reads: CAFQSRTGHEQYF. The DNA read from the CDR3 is TGTGCCTTCCAAAGTCGGACAGGCCACGAG.

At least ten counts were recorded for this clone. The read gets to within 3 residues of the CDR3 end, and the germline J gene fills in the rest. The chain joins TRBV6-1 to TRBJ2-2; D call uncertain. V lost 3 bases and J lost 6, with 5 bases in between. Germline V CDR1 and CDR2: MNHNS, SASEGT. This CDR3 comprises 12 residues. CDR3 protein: CASSDGPGELFF. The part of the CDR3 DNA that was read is TGTGCCAGCAGTGATGGGCCCGGGGAG.

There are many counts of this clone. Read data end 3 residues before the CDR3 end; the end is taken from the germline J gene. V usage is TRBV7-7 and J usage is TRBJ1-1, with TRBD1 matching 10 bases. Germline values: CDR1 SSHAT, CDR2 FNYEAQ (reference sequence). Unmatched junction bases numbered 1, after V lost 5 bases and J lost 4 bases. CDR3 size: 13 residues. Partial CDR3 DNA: TGTGCCAGCAGCCGGACAGGGGGCACTGAA. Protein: CASSRTGGTE. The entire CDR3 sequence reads CASSRTGGTEAFF.

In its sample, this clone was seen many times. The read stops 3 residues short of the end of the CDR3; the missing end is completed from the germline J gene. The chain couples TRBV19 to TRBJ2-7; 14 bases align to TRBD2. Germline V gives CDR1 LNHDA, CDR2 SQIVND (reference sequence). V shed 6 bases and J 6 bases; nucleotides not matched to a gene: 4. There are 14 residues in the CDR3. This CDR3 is CASSPTSGRAEQYF. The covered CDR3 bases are TGTGCCAGTAGCCCGACTAGCGGGAGGGCCGAG.

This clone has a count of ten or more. CDR3: CSARKPGTGYEQYF. Partial CDR3 DNA: TGCAGTGCTAGAAAGCCGGGGACAGGCTACGAG. V gene TRBV20-1 combines with J gene TRBJ2-7; 8 bases match TRBD1. The CDR3 end is not reached by the read, which stops 3 residues before it; the germline J gene fills it in. Trimming cost V 2 bases and J 3 bases; bases outside gene matches: 6. This CDR3 contains 14 residues. The germline V gene has CDR1 DFQATT and CDR2 SNEGSKA (reference sequence).

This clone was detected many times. The CDR3 is CSPLSIPGQGRFGAAEAFF. The covered CDR3 bases are TGCAGCCCGCTTTCTATTCCGGGACAGGGGAGATTCGGGGCTGCAGAA. V is TRBV20-1 and J is TRBJ1-1; TRBD1 matches 10 bases. The CDR3 end falls 3 residues outside the read, so it is completed with the germline J gene. Germline assignment: CDR1 DFQATT and CDR2 SNEGSKA (reference sequence). The CDR3 has 19 amino acids.